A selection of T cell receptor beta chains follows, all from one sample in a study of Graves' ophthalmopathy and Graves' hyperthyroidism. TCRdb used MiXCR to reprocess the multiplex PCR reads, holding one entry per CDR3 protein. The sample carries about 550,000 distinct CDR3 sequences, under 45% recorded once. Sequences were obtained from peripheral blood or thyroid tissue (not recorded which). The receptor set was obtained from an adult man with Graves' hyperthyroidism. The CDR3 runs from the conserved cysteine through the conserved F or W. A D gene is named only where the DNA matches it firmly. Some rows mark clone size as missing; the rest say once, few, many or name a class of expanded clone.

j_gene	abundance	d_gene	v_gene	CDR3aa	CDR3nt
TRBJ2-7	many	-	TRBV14	CASSQDPTVSSYEQYF	TGTGCCAGCAGCCAAGATCCAACGGTCTCCTCCTACGAGCAGTACTTC
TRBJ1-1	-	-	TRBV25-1	CASSLWTESARLRGMNTEAFF	TGTGCCAGCAGTTTATGGACGGAGTCGGCTAGACTAAGAGGGATGAACACTGAAGCTTTCTTT
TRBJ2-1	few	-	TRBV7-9	CASSLEGGGHEQFF	TGTGCCAGCAGCTTAGAAGGAGGGGGCCATGAGCAGTTCTTC
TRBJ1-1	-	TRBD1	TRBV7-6	CASSYGTGGANTEAFF	TGTGCCAGCAGCTACGGGACAGGGGGAGCGAACACTGAAGCTTTCTTT
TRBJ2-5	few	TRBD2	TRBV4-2	CASSQTWRLAGGQVGETQYF	TGTGCCAGCAGCCAAACGTGGCGGCTAGCGGGAGGGCAGGTCGGAGAGACCCAGTACTTC
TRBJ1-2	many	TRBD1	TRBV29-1	CSVVRTGQNSQLYGYTF	TGCAGCGTCGTAAGGACAGGACAAAACTCACAGCTCTATGGCTACACCTTC
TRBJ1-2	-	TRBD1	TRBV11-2	CASSLTGGDPNYGYTF	TGTGCCAGCAGCCTCACAGGGGGGGATCCAAACTATGGCTACACCTTC
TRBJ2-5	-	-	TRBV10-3	CAISDGETQCF	TGTGCCATCAGTGATGGAGAGACCCAGTGCTTC
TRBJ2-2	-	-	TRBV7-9	CASSVSLGGGTGELFF	TGTGCCAGCAGCGTCAGTCTGGGAGGAGGGACCGGGGAGCTGTTTTTT
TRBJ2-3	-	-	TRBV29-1	CSVVRRGQRGYSTDTQYF	TGCAGCGTTGTAAGGAGGGGGCAGCGGGGTTATAGCACAGATACGCAGTATTTT
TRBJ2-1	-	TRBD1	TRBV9	CASSAPGQIDNEQFF	TGTGCCAGCAGCGCGCCGGGACAGATCGACAATGAGCAGTTCTTC
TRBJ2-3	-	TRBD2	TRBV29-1	CSVDGLGSTDTQYF	TGCAGCGTTGACGGACTAGGAAGCACAGATACGCAGTATTTT
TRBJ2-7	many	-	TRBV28	CASSFPDLRGYEQYF	TGTGCCAGCAGTTTCCCTGATCTACGGGGCTACGAGCAGTACTTC
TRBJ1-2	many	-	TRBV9	CASSVAYGDHTF	TGTGCCAGCAGCGTAGCTTATGGGGACCACACCTTC
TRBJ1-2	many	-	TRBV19	CASRREFYGYTF	TGTGCCAGTAGGCGGGAGTTCTATGGCTACACCTTC
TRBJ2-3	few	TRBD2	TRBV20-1	CSARLAGVTDTQYF	TGCAGTGCTAGATTAGCGGGGGTCACAGATACGCAGTATTTT
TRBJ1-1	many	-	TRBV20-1	CSAREGHQNTEAFF	TGCAGTGCTAGAGAGGGACACCAGAACACTGAAGCTTTCTTT
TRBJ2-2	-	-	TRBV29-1	CSMRTTTGELFF	TGCAGCATGCGGACGACTACCGGGGAGCTGTTTTTT
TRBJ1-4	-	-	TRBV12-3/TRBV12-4	CASSQDRGREKLFF	TGTGCCAGCAGTCAGGACCGCGGCAGGGAAAAACTGTTTTTT
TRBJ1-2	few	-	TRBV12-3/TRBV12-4	CASSLISGGYGYTF	TGTGCCAGCAGTTTAATTTCGGGGGGCTATGGCTACACCTTC
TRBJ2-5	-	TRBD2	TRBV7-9	CASTIAGGQETQYF	TGTGCCAGCACGATAGCGGGGGGTCAAGAGACCCAGTACTTC
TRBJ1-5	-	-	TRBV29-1	CSVLGQPQHF	TGCAGCGTTCTGGGACAGCCCCAGCATTTT
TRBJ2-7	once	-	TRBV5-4	CASTGARAGEGEQYF	TGTGCCAGCACAGGGGCGAGAGCCGGGGAAGGCGAGCAGTACTTC
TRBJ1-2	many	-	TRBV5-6	CASSLDSGYTF	TGTGCCAGCAGCTTGGATTCAGGCTACACCTTC
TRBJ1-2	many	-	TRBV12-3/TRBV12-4	CASSAGLRTRNGYTF	TGTGCCAGCAGTGCCGGGCTCAGGACGCGAAACGGCTACACCTTC
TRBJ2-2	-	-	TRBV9	CASSGPGANTGELFF	TGTGCCAGCAGCGGTCCAGGAGCGAACACCGGGGAGCTGTTTTTT
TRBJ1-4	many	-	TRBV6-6	CASIRTPTTNEKLFF	TGTGCCAGCATCCGGACGCCTACAACTAATGAAAAACTGTTTTTT
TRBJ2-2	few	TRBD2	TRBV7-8	CASSFLSGRHTGELFF	TGTGCCAGCAGCTTCCTTAGCGGGAGACACACCGGGGAGCTGTTTTTT
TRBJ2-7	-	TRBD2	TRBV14	CASSPGLEPSYEQYF	TGTGCCAGCAGTCCCGGACTAGAACCCTCCTACGAGCAGTACTTC
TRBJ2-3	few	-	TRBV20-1	CSASPDTDTQYF	TGCAGTGCTAGCCCTGACACAGATACGCAGTATTTT
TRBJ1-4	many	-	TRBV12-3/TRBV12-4	CASSRSEGHEKLFF	TGTGCCAGCAGCCGATCGGAGGGGCATGAAAAACTGTTTTTT
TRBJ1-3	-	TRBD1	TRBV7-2	CASSFLPTGGRGNTIYF	TGTGCCAGCAGCTTCCTACCGACAGGGGGAAGGGGAAACACCATATATTTT
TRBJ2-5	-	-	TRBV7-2	CASNPNLGETQYF	TGTGCCAGCAATCCTAATTTGGGGGAGACCCAGTACTTC
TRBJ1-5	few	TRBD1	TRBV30	CAWNKGTVSNQPQHF	TGTGCCTGGAATAAGGGGACAGTTAGCAATCAGCCCCAGCATTTT
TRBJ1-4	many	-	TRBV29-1	CSACRGTSYEKLFF	TGCAGTGCCTGCCGCGGGACATCCTATGAAAAACTGTTTTTT
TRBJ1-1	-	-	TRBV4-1	CASSQVLSLDTEAFF	TGCGCCAGCAGCCAAGTTCTCAGTCTGGACACTGAAGCTTTCTTT
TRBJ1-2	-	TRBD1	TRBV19	CASSIPSGTGRYGYIF	TGTGCCAGCAGTATACCCAGTGGGACAGGGCGATATGGCTACATCTTC
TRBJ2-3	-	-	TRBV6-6	CASSETRWFDTQYF	TGTGCCAGCAGCGAGACTAGATGGTTTGATACGCAGTATTTT
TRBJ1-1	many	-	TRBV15	CATSRDLWAGTEAFF	TGTGCCACCAGCAGAGATCTCTGGGCTGGCACTGAAGCTTTCTTT
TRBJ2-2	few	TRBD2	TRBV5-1	CASSLVLAGSGELFF	TGCGCCAGCAGCTTGGTTCTAGCGGGATCCGGGGAGCTGTTTTTT